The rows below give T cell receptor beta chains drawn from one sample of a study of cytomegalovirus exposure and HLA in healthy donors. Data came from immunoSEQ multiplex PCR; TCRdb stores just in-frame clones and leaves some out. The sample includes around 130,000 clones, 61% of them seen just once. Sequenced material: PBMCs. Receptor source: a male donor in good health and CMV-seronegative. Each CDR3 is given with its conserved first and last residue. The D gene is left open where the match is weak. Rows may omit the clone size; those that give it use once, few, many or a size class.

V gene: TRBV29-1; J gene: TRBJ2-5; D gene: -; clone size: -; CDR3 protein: CSVGGGQETQYF; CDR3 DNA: TGCAGCGTTGGAGGGGGACAAGAGACCCAGTACTTC
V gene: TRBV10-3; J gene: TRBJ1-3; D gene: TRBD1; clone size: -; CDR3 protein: CAISGTGGNTIYF; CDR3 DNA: TGTGCCATCAGCGGGACAGGGGGAAACACCATATATTTT
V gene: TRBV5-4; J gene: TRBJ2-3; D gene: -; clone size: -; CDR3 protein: CASSSQGLITDTQYF; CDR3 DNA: TGTGCCAGCAGCTCCCAGGGGCTGATCACAGATACGCAGTATTTT
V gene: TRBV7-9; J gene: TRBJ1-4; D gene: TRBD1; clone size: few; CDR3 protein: CASILTGGHEKLFF; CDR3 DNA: TGTGCCAGCATCCTGACAGGGGGACATGAAAAACTGTTTTTT
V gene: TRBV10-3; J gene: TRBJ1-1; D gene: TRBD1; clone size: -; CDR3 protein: CAISEVDRGTFF; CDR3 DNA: TGTGCCATCAGTGAGGTGGACAGGGGGACTTTCTTT
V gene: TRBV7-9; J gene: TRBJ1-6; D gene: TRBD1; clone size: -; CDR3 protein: CASSERDSWSPLHF; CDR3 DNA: TGTGCCAGCAGCGAAAGGGACAGCTGGTCACCCCTCCACTTT
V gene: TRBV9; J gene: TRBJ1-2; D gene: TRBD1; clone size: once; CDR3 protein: CASSVGQGSSYTF; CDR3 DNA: TGTGCCAGCAGCGTCGGACAGGGGAGTAGCTACACCTTC
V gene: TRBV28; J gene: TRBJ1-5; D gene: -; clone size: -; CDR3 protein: CASSLFRGYSNQPQHF; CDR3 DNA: TGTGCCAGCAGTTTATTCCGGGGGTATAGCAATCAGCCCCAGCATTTT
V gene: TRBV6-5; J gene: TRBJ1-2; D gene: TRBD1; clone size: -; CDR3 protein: CASIPGQGGIGYTF; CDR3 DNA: TGTGCCAGCATTCCGGGACAGGGAGGCATTGGCTACACCTTC
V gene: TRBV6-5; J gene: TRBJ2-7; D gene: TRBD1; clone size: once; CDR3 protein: CASSYQEGQGYEQYF; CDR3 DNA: TGTGCCAGCAGTTATCAAGAAGGACAGGGGTACGAGCAGTACTTC
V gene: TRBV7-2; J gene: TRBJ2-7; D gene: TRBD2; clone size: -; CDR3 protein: CASSSGLAGTTYEQYF; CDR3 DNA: TGTGCCAGCAGCTCCGGACTAGCGGGTACCACCTACGAGCAGTACTTC
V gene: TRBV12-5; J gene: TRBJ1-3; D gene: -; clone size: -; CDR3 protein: CASASSPGENYSGNTIYF; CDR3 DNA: TGTGCTAGTGCCTCCTCCCCGGGAGAAAATTATTCTGGAAACACCATATATTTT
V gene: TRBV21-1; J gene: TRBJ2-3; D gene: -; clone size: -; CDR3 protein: CASSTGGGRASTDTQYF; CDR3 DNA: TGTGCCAGCAGCACCGGCGGGGGACGTGCTAGCACAGATACGCAGTATTTT
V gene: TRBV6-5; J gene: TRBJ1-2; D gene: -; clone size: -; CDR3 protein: CASSYSMQGQYYGYTF; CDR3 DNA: TGTGCCAGCAGTTACTCGATGCAGGGGCAGTACTATGGCTACACCTTC
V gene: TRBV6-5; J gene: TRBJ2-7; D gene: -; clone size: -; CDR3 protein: CASSYSWGPYEQYF; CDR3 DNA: TGTGCCAGCAGTTACTCGTGGGGGCCCTACGAGCAGTACTTC
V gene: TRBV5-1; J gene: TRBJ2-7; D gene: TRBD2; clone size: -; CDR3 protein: CASSLEGGGFDEQYF; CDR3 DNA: TGCGCCAGCAGCTTGGAGGGCGGGGGGTTTGACGAGCAGTACTTC
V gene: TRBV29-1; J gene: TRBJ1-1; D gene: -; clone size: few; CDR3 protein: CSALGGGRNEAFF; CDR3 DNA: TGCAGCGCGTTAGGGGGGGGCAGGAATGAAGCTTTCTTT
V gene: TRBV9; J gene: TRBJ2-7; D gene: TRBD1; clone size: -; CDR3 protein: CASSAGGGAGGTYEQYF; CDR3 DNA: TGTGCCAGCAGCGCAGGGGGCGGGGCAGGGGGAACCTACGAGCAGTACTTC
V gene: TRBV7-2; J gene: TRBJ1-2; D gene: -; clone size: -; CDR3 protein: CASRLTGGDGYTF; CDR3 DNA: TGTGCCAGCAGGTTGACGGGCGGGGATGGCTACACCTTC
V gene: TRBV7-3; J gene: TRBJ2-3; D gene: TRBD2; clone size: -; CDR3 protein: CASSPQHSGGSDTQYF; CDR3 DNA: TGTGCCAGCAGCCCCCAACACAGCGGGGGGAGTGATACGCAGTATTTT
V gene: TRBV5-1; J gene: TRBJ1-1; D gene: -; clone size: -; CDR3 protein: CASSFQSQDTEAFF; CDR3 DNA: TGCGCCAGCAGCTTCCAAAGCCAGGACACTGAAGCTTTCTTT
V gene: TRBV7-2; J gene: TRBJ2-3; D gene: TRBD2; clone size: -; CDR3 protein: CASSLGAGGLTDTQYF; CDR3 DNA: TGTGCCAGCAGCTTAGGAGCGGGGGGCCTAACAGATACGCAGTATTTT
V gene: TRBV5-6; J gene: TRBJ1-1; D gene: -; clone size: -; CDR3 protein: CASSRDTGRVNTEAFF; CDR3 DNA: TGTGCCAGCAGCCGGGACACCGGGAGGGTGAACACTGAAGCTTTCTTT
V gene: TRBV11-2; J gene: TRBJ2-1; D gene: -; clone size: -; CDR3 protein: CASSLLLAPNEQFF; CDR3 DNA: TGTGCCAGCAGCTTACTGCTAGCGCCCAATGAGCAGTTCTTC
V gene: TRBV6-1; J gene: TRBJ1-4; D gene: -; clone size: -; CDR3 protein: CASSEIGQEKLFF; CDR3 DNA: TGTGCCAGCAGTGAAATAGGACAGGAAAAACTGTTTTTT
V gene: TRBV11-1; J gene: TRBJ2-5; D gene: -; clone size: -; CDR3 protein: CASSLVTGPGRETQYF; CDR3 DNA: TGTGCCAGCAGCTTAGTGACAGGACCGGGTAGGGAGACCCAGTACTTC
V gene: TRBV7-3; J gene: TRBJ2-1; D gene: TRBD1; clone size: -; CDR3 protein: CASSLTGGNEQFF; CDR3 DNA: TGTGCCAGCAGCTTGACAGGGGGCAATGAGCAGTTCTTC
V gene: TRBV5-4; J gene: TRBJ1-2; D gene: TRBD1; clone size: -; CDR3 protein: CASSFRDRGYGYTF; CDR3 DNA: TGTGCCAGCAGCTTCCGGGACAGGGGGTATGGCTACACCTTC
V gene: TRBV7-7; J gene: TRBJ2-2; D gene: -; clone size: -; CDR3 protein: CASSRTVPTGELFF; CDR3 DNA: TGTGCCAGCAGCCGGACAGTCCCGACCGGGGAGCTGTTTTTT
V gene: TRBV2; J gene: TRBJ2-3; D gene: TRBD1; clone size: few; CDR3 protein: CASIQDRGSTDTQYF; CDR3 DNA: TGTGCCAGCATCCAGGACAGGGGGAGCACAGATACGCAGTATTTT
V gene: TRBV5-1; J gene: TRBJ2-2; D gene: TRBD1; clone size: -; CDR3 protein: CASSLATGAGELFF; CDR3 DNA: TGCGCCAGCAGCTTAGCTACAGGGGCCGGGGAGCTGTTTTTT
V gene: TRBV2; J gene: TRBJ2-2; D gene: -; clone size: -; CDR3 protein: CASRVGGMVGELFF; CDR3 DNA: TGTGCCAGCAGGGTGGGGGGTATGGTCGGGGAGCTGTTTTTT
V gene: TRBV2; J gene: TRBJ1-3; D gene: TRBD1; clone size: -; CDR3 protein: CASRGQGTGNTIYF; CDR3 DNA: TGTGCCAGCAGGGGACAGGGTACTGGAAACACCATATATTTT
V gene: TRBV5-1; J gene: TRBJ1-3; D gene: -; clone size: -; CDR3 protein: CASSSFGGNTIYF; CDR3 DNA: TGCGCCAGCAGCTCCTTCGGTGGAAACACCATATATTTT
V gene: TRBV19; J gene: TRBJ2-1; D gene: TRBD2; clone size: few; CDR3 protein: CASTPGLANNEQFF; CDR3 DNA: TGTGCCAGTACTCCGGGACTAGCCAACAATGAGCAGTTCTTC
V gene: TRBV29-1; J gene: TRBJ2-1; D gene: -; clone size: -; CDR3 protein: CSVGSNGWGVRNEQFF; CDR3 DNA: TGCAGCGTTGGAAGCAATGGGTGGGGGGTGAGGAATGAGCAGTTCTTC
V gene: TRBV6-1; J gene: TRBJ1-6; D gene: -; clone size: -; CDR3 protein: CASSEAWTAIINSPLHF; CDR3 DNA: TGTGCCAGCAGTGAAGCTTGGACAGCCATCATTAATTCACCCCTCCACTTT
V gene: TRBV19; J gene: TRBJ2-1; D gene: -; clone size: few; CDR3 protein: CASSAEGFEQFF; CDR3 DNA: TGTGCCAGTAGCGCGGAGGGTTTCGAGCAGTTCTTC
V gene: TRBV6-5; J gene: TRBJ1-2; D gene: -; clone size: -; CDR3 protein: CASSNWGFRQEGGYTF; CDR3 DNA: TGTGCCAGCAGTAACTGGGGGTTCCGGCAGGAGGGTGGCTACACCTTC
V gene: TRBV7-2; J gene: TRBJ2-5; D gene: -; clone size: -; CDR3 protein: CASSSRVFPETQYF; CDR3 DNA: TGTGCCAGCAGCTCGAGGGTATTTCCAGAGACCCAGTACTTC
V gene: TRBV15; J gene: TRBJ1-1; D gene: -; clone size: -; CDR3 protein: CATSRDQLLTEAFF; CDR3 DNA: TGTGCCACCAGCAGAGATCAACTACTGACTGAAGCTTTCTTT
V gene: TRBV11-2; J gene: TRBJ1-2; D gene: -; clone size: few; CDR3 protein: CASSLDLSIGQLYGYTF; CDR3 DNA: TGTGCCAGCAGCTTAGATCTCTCTATAGGACAGCTCTATGGCTACACCTTC
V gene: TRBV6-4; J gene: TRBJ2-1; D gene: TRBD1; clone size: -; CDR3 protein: CASRDTDRGNEQFF; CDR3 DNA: TGTGCCAGCAGAGACACTGACAGGGGCAATGAGCAGTTCTTC
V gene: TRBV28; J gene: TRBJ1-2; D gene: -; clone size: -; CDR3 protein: CASTPGQRGYTF; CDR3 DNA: TGTGCCAGCACTCCGGGACAACGTGGCTACACCTTC
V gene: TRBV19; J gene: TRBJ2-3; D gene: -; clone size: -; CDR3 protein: CASTVVGGPDTQYF; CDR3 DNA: TGTGCCAGTACCGTCGTTGGGGGCCCAGATACGCAGTATTTT
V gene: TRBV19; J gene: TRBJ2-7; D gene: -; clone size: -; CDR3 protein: CASSIGRGFYEQYF; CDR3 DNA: TGTGCCAGTAGTATAGGGAGGGGATTCTACGAGCAGTACTTC
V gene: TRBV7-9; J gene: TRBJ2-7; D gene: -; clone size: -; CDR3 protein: CASSLTGNSYEQYF; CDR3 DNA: TGTGCCAGCAGCCTAACGGGGAACTCCTACGAGCAGTACTTC
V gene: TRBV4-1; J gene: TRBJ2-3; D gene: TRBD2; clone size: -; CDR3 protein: CASSRSGGPDTQYF; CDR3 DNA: TGCGCCAGCAGCCGAAGCGGGGGTCCAGATACGCAGTATTTT
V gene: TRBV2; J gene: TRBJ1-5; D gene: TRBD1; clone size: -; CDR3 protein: CASTRQGPDQPQHF; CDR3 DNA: TGTGCCAGCACTAGACAGGGGCCTGATCAGCCCCAGCATTTT
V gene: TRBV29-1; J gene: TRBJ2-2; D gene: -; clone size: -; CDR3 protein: CSVSEPRTDWNTGELFF; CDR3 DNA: TGCAGCGTTTCCGAACCCAGGACAGATTGGAACACCGGGGAGCTGTTTTTT
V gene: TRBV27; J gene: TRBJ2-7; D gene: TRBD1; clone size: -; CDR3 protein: CASRKKDRPSYEQYF; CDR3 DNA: TGTGCCAGCAGGAAAAAGGACAGGCCCTCCTACGAGCAGTACTTC
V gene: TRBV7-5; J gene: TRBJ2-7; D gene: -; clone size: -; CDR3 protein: CVRSLDPGHVSYEQYF; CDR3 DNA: TGCGTCAGAAGCTTAGACCCGGGACACGTCTCCTACGAGCAGTACTTC